The clone carrying this T cell receptor (beta chain) has only a few counts. Its cognate antigen is unknown. Per germline, CDR1 MDHEN and CDR2 SYDVKM. Trimming took off 2 bases at V and 8 bases at J, with 22 bases between the two ends. The CDR3 runs to 17 residues. The data belong to a study of early T cells in non-severe SARS-CoV-2 infection. Study-level information: Chains were not paired, and sequencing was done on bulk RNA from unsorted whole blood. The study, taken as a whole, reports: Database matching using VDJdb favored anti-spike CD8 responses, with private and CD4 specificities left missing.

From the 5' RACE reads, TCRdb called clonotypes with MiXCR, one entry per CDR3 protein. The sample has tens of thousands of distinct CDR3 sequences; 3.5% to 5.5% are singletons. Material: whole blood. This clonotype was obtained from an adult who was a healthcare worker with PCR-confirmed SARS-CoV-2 infection or an uninfected control (not recorded which). This rearrangement joins TRBV28 to TRBJ1-5; tentative D call: TRBD1 (6 bases). The CDR3 protein is CASSLPLQGLGGKPQHF. In DNA, the CDR3 is TGTGCCAGCAGTTTACCCTTACAGGGTCTAGGGGGGAAGCCCCAGCATTTT.